These 9 T cell receptor beta chains originate from one sample sequenced in a study of blood T cell repertoires in COVID-19 (dated by TCRdb to 2018 to 2021). Libraries were made using the immunoSEQ multiplex PCR assay. In its TCRdb copy, this immuneACCESS table keeps in-frame sequences only and misses some clones. Where compared with another copy, unresolved V genes explain less than half of these, and the others have no known cause. The sample table shows some 150,000 clones, and around nine tenths are seen once. 10% to 13% of the sample belongs to the ten largest clones. Sequences were obtained from peripheral blood. These receptors came from a man in his fifties with active or convalescent COVID-19.

This chain uses TRBV11-2 with TRBJ2-6, with TRBD1 as a possible D gene (5 bases). The CDR3 covers 16 residues. Germline CDR1 is SGHAT and CDR2 is FQNNGV. Trimming left V 0 bases short and J 4 bases short, with 10 bases between. DNA for the CDR3: TGTGCCAGCAGCTTAGATCTAGGGGTCGGGGCCAACGTCCTGACTTTC. This codes for CASSLDLGVGANVLTF. Supplemented by reference TRBV11-2 and TRBJ2-6, the full variable domain reads EAGVAQSPRYKIIEKRQSVAFWCNPISGHATLYWYQQILGQGPKLLIQFQNNGVVDDSQLPKDRFSAERLKGVDSTLKIQPAKLEDSAVYLCASSLDLGVGANVLTFGAGSRLTVL.

This chain uses TRBV7-2 with TRBJ2-5; 8 nucleotides agree with TRBD1. J gave up 2 bases and V 4 bases, and 3 bases lay outside the gene matches. Germline values: CDR1 SGHTA, CDR2 FQGNSA. The CDR3 has 14 amino acids. The CDR3, as DNA: TGTGCCAGCAGCTCCCGGACAGGGCAAGAGACCCAGTACTTC. This translates into CASSSRTGQETQYF.

The chain joins TRBV14 to TRBJ2-3; 11 bases are a match to TRBD2. Germline-derived CDR1 and CDR2 are SGHDN and FVKESK. The junction had 15 bases not matched to a gene; V was cut back by 0 bases and J by 1 base. The CDR3 length is 21 residues. The CDR3 is CASSQDLGRGLAGSGTDTQYF. CDR3 nucleotide sequence: TGTGCCAGCAGCCAAGATCTAGGCCGAGGACTAGCGGGCTCCGGCACAGATACGCAGTATTTT.

The V gene is TRBV18, the J gene TRBJ2-1; 8 bases fit TRBD2. CDR3 length equals 16 residues. Unmatched junction bases numbered 13, after V lost 3 bases and J lost 9 bases. Germline CDR1 is KGHSH and CDR2 is LQKENI. CDR3 sequence: CASSPRGNSGTGEQFF. In DNA, the CDR3 is TGTGCCAGCTCACCGAGGGGTAATAGCGGGACGGGTGAGCAGTTCTTC.

To note about this clone: This sample also contains other DNA sequences that code for the same CDR3. The gene calls are TRBV4-1 and TRBJ1-2; 7 nucleotides line up with TRBD1. V lost 0 bases, J lost 8 bases, and 6 bases stayed unmatched. This CDR3 is 14 amino acids long. CDR1 is MGHRA, CDR2 YSYEKL, per germline. The CDR3 DNA reads as TGCGCCAGCAGCCAAGAGGGCAGGGGGGACGGCTACACCTTC. Translated: CASSQEGRGDGYTF.

The chain employs TRBV28 and TRBJ1-2; D is unresolved. The CDR3 consists of 16 residues. In germline, CDR1 is MDHEN, CDR2 SYDVKM. Deletions cut 1 base from V and 2 bases from J, with 14 bases between. CDR3 residues: CASSLYGRAVNYGYTF. Here the CDR3 DNA reads TGTGCCAGCAGTTTATATGGGCGAGCAGTCAACTATGGCTACACCTTC.

The CDR3 nucleotides are TGTGCCAGCAGCCCAAAGTCCGGCGAGGGTTACGAGCAGTACTTC. Its protein is CASSPKSGEGYEQYF. The chain uses TRBV4-2 and TRBJ2-7; D might be TRBD2 (5 bases). The CDR3 consists of 15 residues. Trimming removed 4 bases at V and 4 bases at J, with 17 bases between. CDR1 LGHNA and CDR2 YNFKEQ come from the germline V gene.

The chain recombines TRBV19 with TRBJ1-5; 11 bases line up with TRBD1. With V trimmed by 1 base and J by 6 bases, 2 bases remained unmatched. Germline-derived CDR1 and CDR2 are LNHDA and SQIVND (reference sequence). The CDR3 contains 15 residues. The CDR3 DNA sequence: TGTGCCAGTAGTATAGGGACAGGGGGCTTTCAGCCCCAGCATTTT. Its protein product is CASSIGTGGFQPQHF.

This clone was seen a single time. The chain employs TRBV11-2 and TRBJ1-1, with 8 bases lining up with TRBD1. CDR3 length equals 16 residues. Trimming cost V 6 bases and J 3 bases; bases outside gene matches: 12. Germline lookup yields CDR1 SGHAT and CDR2 FQNNGV. The CDR3 is CASRDREGAGDTEAFF. The CDR3 DNA reads as TGTGCCAGCAGGGACAGGGAGGGGGCTGGGGACACTGAAGCTTTCTTT.